These 28 T cell receptor beta chains were sequenced from one sample in a study of response to subunit inactivated influenza vaccine. MiXCR was run by TCRdb on the RT-PCR reads, yielding one entry per CDR3 protein. Of hundreds of thousands of distinct CDR3 sequences detected, roughly 10% appear once; the ten largest clones hold 10%. Sample: PBMCs from blood, taken on the day of vaccination. Receptors originate from a man aged 45-65 years who received an inactivated influenza vaccine.

At least ten counts were recorded for this clonotype. V gene TRBV5-5 combines with J gene TRBJ2-3; 8 bases match TRBD2. In germline, CDR1 is SGHKS, CDR2 YYEKEE (reference sequence). CDR3 length: 15 residues. The junction had 2 bases not matched to a gene; V was cut back by 2 bases and J by 0 bases. CDR3 sequence reads: CASSFSGISTDTQYF. CDR3 DNA: TGTGCCAGCAGCTTTAGCGGGATCAGCACAGATACGCAGTATTTT.

This clonotype was counted only a few times. This chain connects TRBV7-8 to TRBJ1-2; tentatively, D is TRBD1 (6 bases). The germline gives CDR1 SGHVS, CDR2 FQNEAQ. V shed 1 base and J shed 4 bases, with 13 bases lying between them. The CDR3 consists of 15 residues. Here the CDR3 DNA reads TGTGCCAGCAGCTTAGTAGGACAGAGTTCCTATGGCTACACCTTC. This encodes CASSLVGQSSYGYTF.

This clonotype occurred a few times. CDR3 coding DNA: TGTGCCAGCAGCCTATGGGGACAGAACACCGGGGAGCTGTTTTTT. This translates into CASSLWGQNTGELFF. The V gene is TRBV7-2, the J gene TRBJ2-2; D perhaps matches TRBD1 (6 bases). This CDR3 is built from 15 residues. The germline V gene encodes CDR1 SGHTA and CDR2 FQGNSA. Trimming took off 5 bases at V and 1 base at J, with 11 bases between the two ends.

This clonotype was seen more than once but under ten times. This chain joins TRBV12-3 or TRBV12-4 and TRBJ2-7, with 7 bases matching TRBD1. This CDR3 has 14 residues. The junction had 12 bases not matched to a gene; V was cut back by 6 bases and J by 7 bases. CDR3 sequence: CASSRQGTLGEQYF. The CDR3 DNA reads as TGTGCCAGCAGCCGACAGGGTACCTTGGGGGAGCAGTACTTC.

CDR3 amino acids: CASRKTGGTEAFF. CDR3 nucleotides: TGTGCCAGCAGGAAGACAGGGGGAACTGAAGCTTTCTTT. The chain uses TRBV6-6 and TRBJ1-1, with 9 bases aligning to TRBD1. V trimming: 6 bases; J trimming: 5 bases; junction bases outside the gene matches: 4. The CDR3 is made up of 13 amino acids. The germline CDR1 and CDR2 sequences are MNHNY and SVGAGI (reference sequence).

The chain joins TRBV13 to TRBJ2-1; D is ambiguous. The germline gives CDR1 PRHDT, CDR2 FYEKMQ (reference sequence). CDR3 length: 13 amino acids. The ends were cut back, 1 base at V and 8 bases at J, with 9 bases in the middle. CDR3 protein: CASSLVSLYEQFF. The CDR3 DNA reads TGTGCCAGCAGCTTAGTAAGTCTCTATGAGCAGTTCTTC.

The rearrangement uses TRBV12-3 or TRBV12-4 and TRBJ2-7; 9 bases agree with TRBD2. CDR3 length: 15 amino acids. V gave up 4 bases and J gave up 3 bases; unmatched junction bases: 7. The CDR3 protein is CASSSSGTSDYEQYF. For the CDR3, the DNA is TGTGCCAGCAGTTCTAGCGGGACGAGCGACTACGAGCAGTACTTC.

This clonotype was detected ten times or more. CDR3 DNA sequence: TGTGCCAGCAGCCGGGGGGACGTCCACCGCGGGGAGCAGTACTTC. It is translated as CASSRGDVHRGEQYF. V is TRBV5-5 and J is TRBJ2-7; 7 bases map to TRBD2. The CDR3 length is 15 residues. Germline V gene data show CDR1 as SGHKS and CDR2 as YYEKEE (reference sequence). Trimming cost V 4 bases and J 7 bases; bases outside gene matches: 14.

Written as DNA, the CDR3 is TGTGCCAGCAGTTATCAGATGAGGAACATTCAGTACTTC. It is translated as CASSYQMRNIQYF. The genes are TRBV6-2 or TRBV6-3 and TRBJ2-4; D not certain. CDR3 length: 13 amino acids. Trimming stripped 3 bases from V and 7 bases from J, with 10 bases between. Germline assignment: CDR1 MNHEY and CDR2 SVGEGT.

This clonotype occurred a few times. The J gene is TRBJ2-7, the V gene TRBV11-2, with 10 bases fitting TRBD2. The CDR3 sequence is 16 residues long. Germline V gene data show CDR1 as SGHAT and CDR2 as FQNNGV. J lost 3 bases, V lost 1 base, and 6 bases had no gene match. Written as DNA, the CDR3 is TGTGCCAGCAGCTTAGGTTGGGCTAGCGGGAGCTACGAGCAGTACTTC. This gives the protein CASSLGWASGSYEQYF.

This clonotype has just a few counts. The genes are TRBV5-1 and TRBJ2-7; 7 positions match TRBD1. The V gene end was trimmed by 4 bases and the J gene end by 0 bases; junction bases not matched to a gene: 7. CDR1 and CDR2 (germline): SGHRS, YFSETQ. The CDR3 has 15 amino acids. CDR3 in DNA: TGCGCCAGCAGCCTCGGGACAGCCAGCTCCTACGAGCAGTACTTC. Translated: CASSLGTASSYEQYF.

The chain couples TRBV21-1 to TRBJ1-6. TRBV21-1 is classified as a pseudogene. The length of the CDR3 is 10 residues. This CDR3 reads CASSKEDFQF. The CDR3 DNA is TGTGCCAGCAGCAAAGAAGACTTCCAATTT.

This clonotype was detected only a few times. This rearrangement joins TRBV14 to TRBJ2-7, with 7 bases lining up with TRBD1. This CDR3 is built from 16 residues. With 5 bases clipped from V and 2 bases from J, the junction kept 12 bases outside the gene matches. Germline CDR1 and CDR2: SGHDN and FVKESK. CDR3 region: CASSDIHRDRTYEQYF. Written as DNA, the CDR3 is TGTGCCAGCAGCGACATACACCGGGACAGAACCTACGAGCAGTACTTC. The whole variable domain, remainder taken from reference TRBV14 and TRBJ2-7, is EAGVTQFPSHSVIEKGQTVTLRCDPISGHDNLYWYRRVMGKEIKFLLHFVKESKQDESGMPNNRFLAERTGGTYSTLKVQPAELEDSGVYFCASSDIHRDRTYEQYFGPGTRLTVT.

This clonotype has just a few counts. The gene calls are TRBV27 and TRBJ2-2, with 10 bases matching TRBD2. The CDR3 runs 18 residues. With V trimmed by 2 bases and J by 6 bases, 12 bases remained unmatched. CDR1 is MNHEY, CDR2 SMNVEV, per germline (reference sequence). The CDR3 is CASSLHSVAGGGPGELFF. The CDR3 DNA sequence: TGTGCCAGCAGTTTACACTCCGTAGCGGGGGGCGGCCCCGGGGAGCTGTTTTTT.

Details on this clonotype: An end of the junction does not agree with germline; a read error may underlie this. J is TRBJ1-2 and V is TRBV6-1, with D perhaps TRBD1 (5 bases). The CDR3 contains 16 residues. Germline loops: CDR1 MNHNS, CDR2 SASEGT. The CDR3 coding sequence is TGTGCCAGCAGAAACAGACAGACACCAGCTAACTATGGCTACTCCTTC. Protein sequence: CASRNRQTPANYGYSF.

The chain carries TRBV4-1 and TRBJ2-5, with unresolved D. The CDR3 runs to 15 residues. Germline CDR1 is MGHRA and CDR2 is YSYEKL. V lost 1 base and J 1 base, leaving 10 bases between the germline ends. As DNA, the CDR3 is TGCGCCAGCAGCCAAGGCCCCAGGCTCCAAGAGACCCAGTACTTC. As protein: CASSQGPRLQETQYF.

This chain uses TRBV9 with TRBJ2-1; D uncertain. Germline V gives CDR1 SGDLS, CDR2 YYNGEE. The V and J ends lost 3 bases and 0 bases respectively, with 10 bases between them. The CDR3 has 15 amino acids. The CDR3 reads CASSADGASYNEQFF. CDR3 DNA: TGTGCCAGCAGCGCGGACGGAGCCTCCTACAATGAGCAGTTCTTC.

This clonotype has a count of ten or more. The V gene is TRBV7-2, the J gene TRBJ2-7; a weak D match, TRBD1 (6 bases). The CDR3 consists of 16 residues. Germline V gives CDR1 SGHTA, CDR2 FQGNSA. V lost 1 base to trimming and J lost 2 bases, with 15 bases between them. DNA of the CDR3: TGTGCCAGCAGCTTAGTTTCCAGGGGACCAACCTACGAGCAGTACTTC. Residues: CASSLVSRGPTYEQYF.

The chain carries TRBV5-1 and TRBJ1-2; unclear D gene. The CDR3 runs 14 residues. V was clipped by 4 bases and J by 4 bases, with 14 bases between them. Per the germline V gene, CDR1 is SGHRS and CDR2 is YFSETQ. As DNA, the CDR3 is TGCGCCAGCAGCCGGGCGGACGATAGCTATGGCTACACCTTC. Its protein is CASSRADDSYGYTF.

The V and J genes are TRBV7-9 and TRBJ2-3, with 7 bases fitting TRBD1. CDR1 and CDR2 (germline): SEHNR, FQNEAQ (reference sequence). V lost 2 bases to trimming and J lost 5 bases; unmatched junction nucleotides: 4. CDR3 length equals 14 residues. The CDR3: CASSLSQGLDTQYF. CDR3 in DNA: TGTGCCAGCAGCTTATCACAGGGGCTAGATACGCAGTATTTT.

Only a few counts were recorded for this clonotype. The rearrangement links TRBV7-3 to TRBJ2-2; 7 bases map to TRBD1. The ends lost 4 bases at V and 6 bases at J; junction bases unmatched: 14. The CDR3 totals 17 residues. Germline V gene lookup returns CDR1 SGHTA and CDR2 FQGTGA. As DNA, the CDR3 is TGTGCCAGCAGCTCGACAGGGTTTCGAACAATACCCGGGGAGCTGTTTTTT. Amino acids: CASSSTGFRTIPGELFF.

The V gene is TRBV10-3, the J gene TRBJ2-7, with a possible D match to TRBD1 (6 bases). Between the trimmed V and J ends, which lost 8 bases and 7 bases, there was a span of 15 bases. The CDR3 is 12 residues long. Germline lookup yields CDR1 ENHRY and CDR2 SYGVKD. This chain's CDR3 is CAIAEGVGEQYF. The CDR3 DNA is TGTGCCATCGCAGAGGGGGTAGGAGAGCAGTACTTC.

The V and J genes are TRBV30 and TRBJ2-6; D tentatively reads TRBD1 or TRBD2 (5 bases each). Germline CDR1 is GTSNPN and CDR2 is SVGIG (reference sequence). Trimming removed 0 bases from V and 0 bases from J, with 15 bases in between. CDR3 length: 18 residues. The CDR3 DNA follows: TGTGCCTGGAGTGTAGTTTTGGGGGATACCTCTGGGGCCAACGTCCTGACTTTC. It codes for CAWSVVLGDTSGANVLTF. The whole variable domain, remainder taken from reference TRBV30 and TRBJ2-6, is SQTIHQWPATLVQPVGSPLSLECTVEGTSNPNLYWYRQAAGRGLQLLFYSVGIGQISSEVPQNLSASRPQDRQFILSSKKLLLSDSGFYLCAWSVVLGDTSGANVLTFGAGSRLTVL.

This clonotype has just a few counts. The genes are TRBV5-1 and TRBJ2-1; 12 bases map to TRBD2. This CDR3 is built from 15 residues. V shed 1 base and J 7 bases; nucleotides not matched to a gene: 3. Germline CDR1 reads SGHRS; CDR2 reads YFSETQ. In nucleotides, the CDR3 is TGCGCCAGCAGCTTGATGACTAGCGGGGGAAATGAGCAGTTCTTC. Amino acids: CASSLMTSGGNEQFF.

The CDR3 DNA is TGTGCCAGCACCCGGGGCGATGAAGCTTTCTTT. Amino acids: CASTRGDEAFF. The chain has TRBV28 and TRBJ1-1; D perhaps matches TRBD1 (5 bases). The CDR3 has 11 residues. V was pared by 7 bases and J by 7 bases, with 10 bases between. Germline-derived CDR1 and CDR2 are MDHEN and SYDVKM.

The chain joins TRBV12-3 or TRBV12-4 to TRBJ2-1; D is ambiguous. Trimming removed 2 bases from V and 0 bases from J, with 11 bases in between. The CDR3 loop spans 16 amino acids. The DNA of the CDR3 is TGTGCCAGCAGTTTAACACAGAAGAGCTCCTACAATGAGCAGTTCTTC. Translated: CASSLTQKSSYNEQFF.

This clonotype occurred many times. The V call is TRBV7-9, the J call TRBJ2-5; the D is unclear. This CDR3 has 12 amino acids. V was pared by 5 bases and J by 5 bases, with 9 bases between. Germline CDR1 and CDR2: SEHNR and FQNEAQ (reference sequence). The CDR3 DNA reads as TGTGCCAGCAGCGACGGAGCGGAGACCCAGTACTTC. This codes for CASSDGAETQYF.

This clonotype was seen at least ten times. The J gene is TRBJ2-7, the V gene TRBV5-6; 10 bases fit TRBD2. V trimming: 0 bases; J trimming: 6 bases; junction bases outside the gene matches: 6. The length of the CDR3 is 15 residues. In germline, CDR1 is SGHDT, CDR2 YYEEEE. As DNA, the CDR3 is TGTGCCAGCAGCTTGGATCTAGCGGGAGCATCCGAGCAGTACTTC. Encoded protein: CASSLDLAGASEQYF.